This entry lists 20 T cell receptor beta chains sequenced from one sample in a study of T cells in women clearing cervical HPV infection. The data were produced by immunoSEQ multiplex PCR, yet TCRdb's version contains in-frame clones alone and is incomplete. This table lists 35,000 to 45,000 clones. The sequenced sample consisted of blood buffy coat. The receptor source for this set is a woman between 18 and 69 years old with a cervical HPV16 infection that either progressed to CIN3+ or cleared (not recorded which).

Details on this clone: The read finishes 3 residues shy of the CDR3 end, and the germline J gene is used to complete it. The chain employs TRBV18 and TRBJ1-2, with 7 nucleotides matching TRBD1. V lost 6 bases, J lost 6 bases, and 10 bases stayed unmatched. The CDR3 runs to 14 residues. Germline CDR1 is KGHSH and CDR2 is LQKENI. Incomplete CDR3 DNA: TGTGCCAGCTCGCAGGGGACAGCCCCTGATGGC. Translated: CASSQGTAPDG. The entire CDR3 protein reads CASSQGTAPDGYTF.

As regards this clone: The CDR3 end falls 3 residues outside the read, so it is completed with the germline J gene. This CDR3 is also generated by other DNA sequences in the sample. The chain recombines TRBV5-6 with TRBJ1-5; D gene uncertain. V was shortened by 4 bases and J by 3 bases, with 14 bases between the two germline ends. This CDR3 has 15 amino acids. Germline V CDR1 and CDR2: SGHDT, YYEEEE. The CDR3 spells CASSRTPGDNQPQHF. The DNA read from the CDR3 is TGTGCCAGCAGCCGAACCCCAGGCGACAATCAGCCC.

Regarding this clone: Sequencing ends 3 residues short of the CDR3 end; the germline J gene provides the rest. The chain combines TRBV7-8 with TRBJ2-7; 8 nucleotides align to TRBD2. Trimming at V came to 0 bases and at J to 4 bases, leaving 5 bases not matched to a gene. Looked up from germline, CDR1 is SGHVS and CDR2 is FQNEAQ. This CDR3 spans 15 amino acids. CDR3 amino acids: CASSLAEGLVYEQYF. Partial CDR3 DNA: TGTGCCAGCAGCTTAGCGGAGGGACTAGTTTACGAG.

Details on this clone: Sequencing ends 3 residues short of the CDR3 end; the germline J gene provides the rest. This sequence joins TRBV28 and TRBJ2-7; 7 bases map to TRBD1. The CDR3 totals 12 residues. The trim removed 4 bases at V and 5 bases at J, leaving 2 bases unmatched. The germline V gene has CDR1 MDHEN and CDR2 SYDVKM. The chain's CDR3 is CASSYRGHEQYF. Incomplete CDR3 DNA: TGTGCCAGCAGTTACAGGGGCCACGAG.

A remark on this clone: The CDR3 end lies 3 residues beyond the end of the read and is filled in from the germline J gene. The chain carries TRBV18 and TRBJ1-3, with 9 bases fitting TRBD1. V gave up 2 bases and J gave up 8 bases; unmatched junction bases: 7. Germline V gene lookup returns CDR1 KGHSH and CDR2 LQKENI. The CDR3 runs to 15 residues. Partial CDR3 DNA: TGTGCCAGCTCACCAACGGGACAGGGTGTAGACACC. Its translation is CASSPTGQGVDT. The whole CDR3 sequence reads CASSPTGQGVDTIYF.

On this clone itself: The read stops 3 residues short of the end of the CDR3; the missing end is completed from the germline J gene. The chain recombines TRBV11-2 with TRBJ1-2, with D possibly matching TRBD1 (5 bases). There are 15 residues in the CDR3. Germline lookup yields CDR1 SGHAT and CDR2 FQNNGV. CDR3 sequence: CASSRGGGSSYDYTF. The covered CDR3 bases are TGTGCCAGCAGTCGGGGTGGGGGGAGCTCCTACGAC. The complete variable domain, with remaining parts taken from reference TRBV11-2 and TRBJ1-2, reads EAGVAQSPRYKIIEKRQSVAFWCNPISGHATLYWYQQILGQGPKLLIQFQNNGVVDDSQLPKDRFSAERLKGVDSTLKIQPAKLEDSAVYLCASSRGGGSSYDYTFGSGTRLTVV.

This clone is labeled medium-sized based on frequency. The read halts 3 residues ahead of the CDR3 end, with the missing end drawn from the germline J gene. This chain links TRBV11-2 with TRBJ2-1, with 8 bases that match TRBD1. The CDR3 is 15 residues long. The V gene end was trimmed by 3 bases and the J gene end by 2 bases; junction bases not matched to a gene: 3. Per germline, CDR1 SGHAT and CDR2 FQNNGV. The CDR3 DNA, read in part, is TGTGCCAGCAGCTTGGACAGGGACCCCTACAATGAG. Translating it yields CASSLDRDPYNE. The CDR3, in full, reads CASSLDRDPYNEQFF.

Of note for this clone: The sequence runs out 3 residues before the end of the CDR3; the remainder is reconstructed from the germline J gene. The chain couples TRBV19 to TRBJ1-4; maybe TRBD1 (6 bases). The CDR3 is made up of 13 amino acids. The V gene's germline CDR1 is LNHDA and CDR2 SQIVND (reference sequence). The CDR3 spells CACKSGDNSPLFF. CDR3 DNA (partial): TGTGCCTGTAAATCAGGGGATAATTCACCA.

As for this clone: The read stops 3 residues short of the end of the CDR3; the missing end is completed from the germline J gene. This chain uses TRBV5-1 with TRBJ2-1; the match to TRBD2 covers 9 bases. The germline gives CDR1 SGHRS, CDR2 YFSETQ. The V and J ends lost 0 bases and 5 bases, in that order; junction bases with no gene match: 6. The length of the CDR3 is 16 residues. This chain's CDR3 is CASSLALAGADNEQFF. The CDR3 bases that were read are TGCGCCAGCAGCTTGGCCTTAGCGGGGGCTGACAATGAG.

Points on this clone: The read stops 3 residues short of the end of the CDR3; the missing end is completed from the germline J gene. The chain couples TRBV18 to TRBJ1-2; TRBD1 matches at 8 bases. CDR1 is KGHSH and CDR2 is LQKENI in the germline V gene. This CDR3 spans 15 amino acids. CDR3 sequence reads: CASSPQPGQDNDYTF. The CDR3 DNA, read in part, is TGTGCCAGCTCACCGCAACCGGGACAGGACAATGAC.

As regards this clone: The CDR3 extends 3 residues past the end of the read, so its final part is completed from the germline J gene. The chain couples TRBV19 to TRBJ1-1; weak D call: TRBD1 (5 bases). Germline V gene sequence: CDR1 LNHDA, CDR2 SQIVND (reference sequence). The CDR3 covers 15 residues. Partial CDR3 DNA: TGTGCCAGTAGTACGACGCTGCGAGGGGTGAATGAG. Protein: CASSTTLRGVNE. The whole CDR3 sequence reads CASSTTLRGVNEAFF.

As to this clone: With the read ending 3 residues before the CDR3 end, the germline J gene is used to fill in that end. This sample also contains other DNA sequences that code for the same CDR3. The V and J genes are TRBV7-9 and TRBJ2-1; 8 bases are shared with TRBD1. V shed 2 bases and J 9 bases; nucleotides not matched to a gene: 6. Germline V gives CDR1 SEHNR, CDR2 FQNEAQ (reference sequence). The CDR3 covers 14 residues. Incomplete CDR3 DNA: TGTGCCAGCAGCTTACTTCAGGGGGCTGGTGAG. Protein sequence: CASSLLQGAGE. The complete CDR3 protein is CASSLLQGAGEQFF.

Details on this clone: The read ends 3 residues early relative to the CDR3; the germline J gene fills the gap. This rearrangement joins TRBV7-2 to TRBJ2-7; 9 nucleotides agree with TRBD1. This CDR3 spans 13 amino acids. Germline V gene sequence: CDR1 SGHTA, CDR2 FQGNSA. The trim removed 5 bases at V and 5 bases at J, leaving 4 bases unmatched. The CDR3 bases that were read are TGTGCCAGCAGCACACAGGGGGCGGACGAG. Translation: CASSTQGADE. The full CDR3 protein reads CASSTQGADEQYF.

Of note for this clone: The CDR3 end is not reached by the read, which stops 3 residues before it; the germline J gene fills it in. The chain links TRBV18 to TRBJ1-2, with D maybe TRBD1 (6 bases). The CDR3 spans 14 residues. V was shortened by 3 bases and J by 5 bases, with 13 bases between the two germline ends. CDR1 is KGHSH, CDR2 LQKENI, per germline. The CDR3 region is CASSPPGTQYGYTF. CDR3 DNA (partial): TGTGCCAGCTCACCCCCCGGGACACAGTATGGC.

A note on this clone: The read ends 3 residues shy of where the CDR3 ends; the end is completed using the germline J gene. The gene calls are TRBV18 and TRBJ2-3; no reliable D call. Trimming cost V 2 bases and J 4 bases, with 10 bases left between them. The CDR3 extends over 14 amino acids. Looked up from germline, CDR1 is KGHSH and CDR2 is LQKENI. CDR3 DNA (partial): TGTGCCAGCTCACCAAATCTAGGCGCAGATACG. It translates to CASSPNLGADT. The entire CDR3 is CASSPNLGADTQYF.

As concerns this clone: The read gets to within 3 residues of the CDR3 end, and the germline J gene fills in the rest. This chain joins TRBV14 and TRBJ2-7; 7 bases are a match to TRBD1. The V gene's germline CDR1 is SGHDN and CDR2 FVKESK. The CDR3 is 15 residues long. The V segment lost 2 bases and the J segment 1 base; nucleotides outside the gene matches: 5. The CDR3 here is CASSQWDSLSYEQYF. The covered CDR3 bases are TGTGCCAGCAGCCAATGGGACAGCCTTTCCTACGAG. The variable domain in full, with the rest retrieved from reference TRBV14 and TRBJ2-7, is EAGVTQFPSHSVIEKGQTVTLRCDPISGHDNLYWYRRVMGKEIKFLLHFVKESKQDESGMPNNRFLAERTGGTYSTLKVQPAELEDSGVYFCASSQWDSLSYEQYFGPGTRLTVT.

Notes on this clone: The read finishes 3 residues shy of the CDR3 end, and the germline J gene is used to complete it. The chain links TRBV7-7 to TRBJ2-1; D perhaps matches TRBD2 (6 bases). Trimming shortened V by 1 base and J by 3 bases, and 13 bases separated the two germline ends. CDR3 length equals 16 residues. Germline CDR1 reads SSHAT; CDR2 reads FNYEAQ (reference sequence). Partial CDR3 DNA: TGTGCCAGCAGCTTAGGAAGTAGCGGAGGCTACAATGAG. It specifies CASSLGSSGGYNE. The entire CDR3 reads CASSLGSSGGYNEQFF.

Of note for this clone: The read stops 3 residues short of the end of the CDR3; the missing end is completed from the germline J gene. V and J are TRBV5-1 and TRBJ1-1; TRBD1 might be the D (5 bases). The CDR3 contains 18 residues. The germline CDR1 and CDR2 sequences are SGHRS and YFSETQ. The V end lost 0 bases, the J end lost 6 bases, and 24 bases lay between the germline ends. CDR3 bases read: TGCGCCAGCAGCTTGGTACCTTCGGCAGGCCCGGGGGAGGCTGAA. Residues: CASSLVPSAGPGEAE. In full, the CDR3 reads CASSLVPSAGPGEAEAFF.

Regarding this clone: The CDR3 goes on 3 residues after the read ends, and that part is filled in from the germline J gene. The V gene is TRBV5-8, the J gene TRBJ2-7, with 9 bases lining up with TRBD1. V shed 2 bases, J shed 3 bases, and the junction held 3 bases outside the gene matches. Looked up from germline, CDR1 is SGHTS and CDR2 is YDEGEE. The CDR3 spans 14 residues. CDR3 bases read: TGTGCCAGCAGCTTCTACAGGGGGCTCTACGAG. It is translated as CASSFYRGLYE. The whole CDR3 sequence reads CASSFYRGLYEQYF.

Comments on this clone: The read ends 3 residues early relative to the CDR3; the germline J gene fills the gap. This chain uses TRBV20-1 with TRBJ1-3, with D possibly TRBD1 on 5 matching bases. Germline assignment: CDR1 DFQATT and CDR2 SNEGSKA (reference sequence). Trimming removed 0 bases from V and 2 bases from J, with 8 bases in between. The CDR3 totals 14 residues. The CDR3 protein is CSAREPRAGNTIYF. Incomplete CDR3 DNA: TGCAGTGCTAGAGAGCCCAGGGCTGGAAACACC.